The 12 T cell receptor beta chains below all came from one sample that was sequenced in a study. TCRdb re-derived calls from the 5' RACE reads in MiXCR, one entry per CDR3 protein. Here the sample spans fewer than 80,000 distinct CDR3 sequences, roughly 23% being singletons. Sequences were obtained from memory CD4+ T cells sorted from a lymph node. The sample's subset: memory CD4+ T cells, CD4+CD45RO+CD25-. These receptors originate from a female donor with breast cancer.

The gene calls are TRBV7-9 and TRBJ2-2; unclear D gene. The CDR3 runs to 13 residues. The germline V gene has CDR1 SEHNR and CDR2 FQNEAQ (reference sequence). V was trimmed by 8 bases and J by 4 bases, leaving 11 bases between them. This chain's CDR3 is CASGKVSTGELFF. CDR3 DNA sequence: TGTGCCAGCGGTAAGGTGTCCACCGGGGAGCTGTTTTTT.

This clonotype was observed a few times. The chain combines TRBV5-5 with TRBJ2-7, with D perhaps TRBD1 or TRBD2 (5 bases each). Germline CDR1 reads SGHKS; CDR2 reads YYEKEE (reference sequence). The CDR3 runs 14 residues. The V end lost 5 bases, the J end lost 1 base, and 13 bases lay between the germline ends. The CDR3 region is CASRGTIDSYEQYF. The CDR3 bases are TGTGCCAGCAGAGGGACCATCGATTCCTACGAGCAGTACTTC.

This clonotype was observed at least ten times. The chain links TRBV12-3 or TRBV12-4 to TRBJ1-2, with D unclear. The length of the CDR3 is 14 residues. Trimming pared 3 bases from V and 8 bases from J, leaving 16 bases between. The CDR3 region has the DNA TGTGCCAGCAGTTTGGACGGCCTCTATCGGGGCTACACCTTC. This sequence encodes CASSLDGLYRGYTF.

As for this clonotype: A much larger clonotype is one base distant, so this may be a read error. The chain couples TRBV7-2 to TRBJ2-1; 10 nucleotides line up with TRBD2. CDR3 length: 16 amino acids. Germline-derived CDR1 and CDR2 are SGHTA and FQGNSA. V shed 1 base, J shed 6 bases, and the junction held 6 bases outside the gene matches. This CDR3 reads CASSLVGTSDFNEQFF. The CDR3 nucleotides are TGTGCCAGCAGCTTAGTGGGGACTAGCGACTTCAATGAGCAGTTCTTC. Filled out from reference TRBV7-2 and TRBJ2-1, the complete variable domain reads GAGVSQSPSNKVTEKGKDVELRCDPISGHTALYWYRQSLGQGLEFLIYFQGNSAPDKSGLPSDRFSAERTGGSVSTLTIQRTQQEDSAVYLCASSLVGTSDFNEQFFGPGTRLTVL.

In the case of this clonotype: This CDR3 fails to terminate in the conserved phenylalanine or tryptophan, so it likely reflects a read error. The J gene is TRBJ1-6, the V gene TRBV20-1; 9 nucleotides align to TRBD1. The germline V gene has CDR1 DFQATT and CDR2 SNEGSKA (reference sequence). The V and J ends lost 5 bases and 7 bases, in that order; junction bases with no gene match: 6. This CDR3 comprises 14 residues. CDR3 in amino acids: CSAGAGTGNSPLHL. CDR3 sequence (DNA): TGCAGTGCTGGGGCCGGGACAGGGAATTCACCCCTCCACCTT.

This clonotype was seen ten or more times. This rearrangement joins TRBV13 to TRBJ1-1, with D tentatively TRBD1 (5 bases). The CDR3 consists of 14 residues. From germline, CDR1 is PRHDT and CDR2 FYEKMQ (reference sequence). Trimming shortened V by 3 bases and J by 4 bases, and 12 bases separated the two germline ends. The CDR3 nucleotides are TGTGCCAGCAGCTTGCGGACACCGGCCACTGAAGCTTTCTTT. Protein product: CASSLRTPATEAFF.

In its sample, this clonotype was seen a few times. In DNA, the CDR3 is TGTGCCAGCAGACTAACAGTGAACACCGGGGAGCTGTTTTTT. It yields the protein CASRLTVNTGELFF. V and J are TRBV28 and TRBJ2-2; D remains ambiguous. Trimming stripped 6 bases from V and 1 base from J, with 9 bases between. The CDR3 runs 14 residues. Germline V CDR1 and CDR2: MDHEN, SYDVKM.

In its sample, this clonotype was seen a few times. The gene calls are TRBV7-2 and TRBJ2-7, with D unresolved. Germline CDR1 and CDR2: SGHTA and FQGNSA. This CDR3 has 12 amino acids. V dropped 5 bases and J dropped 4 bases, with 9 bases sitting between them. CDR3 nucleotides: TGTGCCAGCAGCGTTGCTAGTTACGAGCAGTACTTC. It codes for CASSVASYEQYF.

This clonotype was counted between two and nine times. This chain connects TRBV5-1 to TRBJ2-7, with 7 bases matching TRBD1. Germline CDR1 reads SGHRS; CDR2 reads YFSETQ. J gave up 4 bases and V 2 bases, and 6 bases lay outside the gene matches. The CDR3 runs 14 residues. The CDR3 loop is CASSFQGQTYEQYF. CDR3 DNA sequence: TGCGCCAGCAGCTTCCAGGGACAGACATACGAGCAGTACTTC.

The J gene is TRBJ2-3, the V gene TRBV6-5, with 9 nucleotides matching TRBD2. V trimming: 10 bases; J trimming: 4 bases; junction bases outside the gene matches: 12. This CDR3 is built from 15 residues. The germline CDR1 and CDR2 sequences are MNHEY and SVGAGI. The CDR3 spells CATKPYAGGPDTQYF. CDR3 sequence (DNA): TGTGCCACAAAACCGTACGCGGGAGGGCCAGATACGCAGTATTTT.

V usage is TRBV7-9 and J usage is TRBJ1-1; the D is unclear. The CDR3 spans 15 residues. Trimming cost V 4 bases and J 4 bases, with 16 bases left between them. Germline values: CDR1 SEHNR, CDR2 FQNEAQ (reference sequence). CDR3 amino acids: CASSSYQPGRTEAFF. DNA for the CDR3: TGTGCCAGCAGCTCCTACCAACCCGGACGCACTGAAGCTTTCTTT.

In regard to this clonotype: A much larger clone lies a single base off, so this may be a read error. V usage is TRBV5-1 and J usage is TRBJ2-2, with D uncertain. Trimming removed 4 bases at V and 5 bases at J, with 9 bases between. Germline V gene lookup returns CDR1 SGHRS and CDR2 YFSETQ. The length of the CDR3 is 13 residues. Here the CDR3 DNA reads TGCGCCAGCAGCGATAATCAAACCGGGGAGCTGTTTTTT. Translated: CASSDNQTGELFF.